This TCR beta chain was documented in a study of CXCR3-negative and CXCR3-positive naive CD8 T cells. Study-level information: The dataset comprises roughly 150 million TRB reads in total, with about 1.5 +/- 0.3 million reads per library.

Whole-study findings and limits: Hydrophobicity was higher for TRB CDR3s found in CXCR3-positive naive cells than in CXCR3-negative naive cells. Both naive subsets, CXCR3-negative and CXCR3-positive, displayed similar TRBV-TRBJ usage, unlike memory cells.

5' RACE with UMI labels generated the TRB cDNA libraries. TCRdb re-called the 5' RACE reads and shows each CDR3 protein once, DNA omitted. This sample lists about 84,000 distinct CDR3 sequences; its ten largest clones have approximately 0.58%. Identification of naive CD8+ T cells rested on CD45RO-CCR7+CD27+CD95- status. With respect to this clonotype: Its antigen is as yet unknown.

Germline CDR1 SGHRS, CDR2 YFSETQ. CDR3 length: 15 residues. V and J are TRBV5-1 and TRBJ2-3; TCRdb names TRBD1, which stays unverified in the absence of DNA. The sequenced sample consisted of naive CXCR3+ CD8+ T cells from blood. The sample's subset: CD45RO-CCR7+CD27+CD95- naive CD8+ T cells expressing CXCR3 (TNR3+). This TCR came from a human donor in good health. Some clones in this sample may be carry-over from other donors' samples. The CDR3 protein is CASCGGQGVTDTQYF.